These 32 T cell receptor beta chains came from one sample sequenced in a study of blood T cells in healthy people across ages. A sample-barcoded 5' primer and a J-beta primer mix were used in a second PCR of roughly 7 to 12 cycles. TCRdb fed the 5' RACE reads into MiXCR, producing one record per CDR3 protein. Of over 950,000 distinct CDR3 sequences listed, about 51% were seen once; the top ten hold about 22%. Sequencing was done on a sample of blood. Receptors originate from a woman in her sixties in good health.

Regarding this clonotype: A much larger clone lies a single base off, so this may be a read error. This chain uses TRBV28 with TRBJ2-5; D call uncertain. The germline gives CDR1 MDHEN, CDR2 SYDVKM. The V end lost 3 bases, the J end lost 11 bases, and 13 bases lay between the germline ends. The CDR3 runs to 12 residues. The CDR3 DNA sequence: TGTGCCAGCAGTTTGGACGTCACAGAGCAGTACTTC. It yields the protein CASSLDVTEQYF. Looking up the rest from reference TRBV28 and TRBJ2-5 gives the full variable domain: DVKVTQSSRYLVKRTGEKVFLECVQDMDHENMFWYRQDPGLGLRLIYFSYDVKMKEKGDIPEGYSVSREKKERFSLILESASTNQTSMYLCASSLDVTEQYFGPGTRLLVL.

The sample holds a few counts of this clonotype. The chain combines TRBV4-2 with TRBJ1-5; D perhaps matches TRBD1 (5 bases). Germline loops: CDR1 LGHNA, CDR2 YNFKEQ. This CDR3 contains 15 residues. V dropped 0 bases and J dropped 6 bases, with 12 bases sitting between them. CDR3 region: CASSQEVQGFQPQHF. DNA of the CDR3: TGTGCCAGCAGCCAAGAAGTGCAGGGATTTCAGCCCCAGCATTTT.

The rearrangement joins TRBV20-1 to TRBJ2-1; D gene unclear. Per the germline V gene, CDR1 is DFQATT and CDR2 is SNEGSKA (reference sequence). The CDR3 covers 15 residues. The V end lost 1 base, the J end lost 5 bases, and 15 bases lay between the germline ends. Written as DNA, the CDR3 is TGCAGTGCTAGAGGCCCCTTTTCCTTCCACAATGAGCAGTTCTTC. As protein: CSARGPFSFHNEQFF.

The V call is TRBV29-1, the J call TRBJ1-1; possible D gene TRBD1, 5 bases. Trimming left V 7 bases short and J 2 bases short, with 14 bases between. In germline, CDR1 is SQVTM, CDR2 ANQGSEA. The CDR3 runs to 13 residues. CDR3 DNA: TGCAGCGCAAAACGGGACTTCAACACTGAAGCTTTCTTT. It specifies CSAKRDFNTEAFF.

This chain connects TRBV7-9 to TRBJ2-1; the match to TRBD2 covers 8 bases. V trimming: 5 bases; J trimming: 6 bases; junction bases outside the gene matches: 12. Germline V gene sequence: CDR1 SEHNR, CDR2 FQNEAQ (reference sequence). This CDR3 has 16 residues. The CDR3 sequence: CASSPDTSGRFNEQFF. The CDR3 DNA reads TGTGCCAGCAGCCCAGATACTAGCGGCCGTTTCAATGAGCAGTTCTTC. Full variable domain (rest looked up from reference TRBV7-9 and TRBJ2-1): DTGVSQNPRHKITKRGQNVTFRCDPISEHNRLYWYRQTLGQGPEFLTYFQNEAQLEKSRLLSDRFSAERPKGSFSTLEIQRTEQGDSAMYLCASSPDTSGRFNEQFFGPGTRLTVL.

In its sample, this clonotype was seen a few times. The J gene is TRBJ2-5, the V gene TRBV6-2 or TRBV6-3; TRBD1 aligns across 9 bases. With 6 bases clipped from V and 5 bases from J, the junction kept 10 bases outside the gene matches. CDR1 MNHEY and CDR2 SVGEGT come from the germline V gene. The CDR3 totals 15 residues. CDR3 loop: CASRTGTGQGETQYF. CDR3 sequence (DNA): TGTGCCAGCAGGACCGGGACAGGGCAGGGGGAGACCCAGTACTTC.

This chain connects TRBV5-4 to TRBJ2-4; D tentatively reads TRBD1 or TRBD2 (5 bases each). The DNA end is more similar to TRBJ2-7, so the J call may be wrong. Germline lookup yields CDR1 SGHNT and CDR2 YYREEE (reference sequence). This CDR3 contains 17 residues. The DNA for the CDR3 is TGTGCCAGCAGCTTGGGAGGGACCCTGGTGGATCTCTCCGAGCAGTACTTC. Amino acid sequence: CASSLGGTLVDLSEQYF.

V and J are TRBV2 and TRBJ2-7, with TRBD1 as a possible D gene (7 bases). Germline CDR1 is SNHLY and CDR2 is FYNNEI. The CDR3 has 13 amino acids. The V end lost 7 bases, the J end lost 2 bases, and 12 bases lay between the germline ends. The CDR3 coding sequence is TGTGCCAGCACAGGGGGGTTGACCTACGAGCAGTACTTC. This codes for CASTGGLTYEQYF.

This clonotype has a handful of counts. This chain connects TRBV12-3 or TRBV12-4 to TRBJ2-3; 11 nucleotides line up with TRBD2. Trimming cost V 5 bases and J 3 bases; bases outside gene matches: 7. There are 16 residues in the CDR3. CDR3 region: CASSPISGRGTDTQYF. CDR3 DNA sequence: TGTGCCAGCAGTCCGATTAGCGGGAGGGGGACAGATACGCAGTATTTT.

The J gene is TRBJ2-7, the V gene TRBV7-2, with 10 nucleotides matching TRBD2. Germline loops: CDR1 SGHTA, CDR2 FQGNSA. Trimming cost V 0 bases and J 2 bases; bases outside gene matches: 4. CDR3 length: 16 residues. CDR3 region: CASSLAQSGRAYEQYF. CDR3 DNA: TGTGCCAGCAGCTTAGCGCAAAGCGGGAGGGCCTACGAGCAGTACTTC.

The rearrangement joins TRBV27 to TRBJ1-1, with 9 bases matching TRBD1. This CDR3 region has 14 residues. CDR1 is MNHEY, CDR2 SMNVEV, per germline (reference sequence). V was clipped by 5 bases and J by 5 bases; unmatched bases: 6. CDR3 sequence (DNA): TGTGCCAGCAGTGTTGTAGGACAGGGGACTGAAGCTTTCTTT. Translation gives CASSVVGQGTEAFF.

V usage is TRBV25-1 and J usage is TRBJ1-2; D perhaps matches TRBD1 (6 bases). This CDR3 contains 12 residues. The germline CDR1 and CDR2 sequences are MGHDK and SYGVNS. The V and J ends lost 4 bases and 7 bases respectively, with 10 bases between them. This CDR3 is CASSVGAGGYTF. As DNA, the CDR3 is TGTGCCAGCAGTGTGGGGGCTGGTGGCTACACCTTC.

This clonotype was seen more than once but under ten times. The V and J genes are TRBV3-1 and TRBJ2-5; no definite D call. The CDR3 has 13 residues. V was pared by 0 bases and J by 0 bases, with 2 bases between. From germline, CDR1 is LGHDT and CDR2 YNNKEL (reference sequence). The CDR3 coding sequence is TGTGCCAGCAGCCAAGAGTACCAAGAGACCCAGTACTTC. This gives the protein CASSQEYQETQYF.

This chain uses TRBV18 with TRBJ2-6; 13 bases map to TRBD2. Germline V lookup: CDR1 KGHSH, CDR2 LQKENI. The CDR3 has 22 amino acids. V gave up 5 bases and J gave up 0 bases; unmatched junction bases: 16. This CDR3 reads CASSSLGLAGVSSHSGANVLTF. CDR3 nucleotide sequence: TGTGCCAGCTCATCGTTAGGACTAGCGGGAGTCTCTTCTCACTCTGGGGCCAACGTCCTGACTTTC.

The chain uses TRBV5-1 and TRBJ2-3; possibly TRBD2 for D (6 bases). The CDR3 is 16 residues long. The germline V gene has CDR1 SGHRS and CDR2 YFSETQ. V dropped 4 bases and J dropped 4 bases, with 19 bases sitting between them. This CDR3 is CASSPALARGADTQYF. In DNA, the CDR3 is TGCGCCAGCAGCCCGGCTCTAGCGAGGGGCGCAGATACGCAGTATTTT.

This clonotype has more than one count but fewer than ten. The CDR3 nucleotides read TGCGCCAGCAGCTTGACCCAGGGCTCCTACAATGAGCAGTTCTTC. Amino acid sequence: CASSLTQGSYNEQFF. V gene TRBV5-1 combines with J gene TRBJ2-1; the D gene is possibly TRBD1 (5 bases). The germline V and J ends were trimmed by 1 base and 0 bases, with 8 bases remaining between them. The CDR3 is 15 amino acids. CDR1 and CDR2 from the germline V gene are SGHRS and YFSETQ. The entire variable domain, with the rest obtained from reference TRBV5-1 and TRBJ2-1, is as follows: KAGVTQTPRYLIKTRGQQVTLSCSPISGHRSVSWYQQTPGQGLQFLFEYFSETQRNKGNFPGRFSGRQFSNSRSEMNVSTLELGDSALYLCASSLTQGSYNEQFFGPGTRLTVL.

In the case of this clonotype: A junction end diverges from the germline sequence, so it may reflect a read error. The chain couples TRBV4-3 to TRBJ2-4, with TRBD2 matching 8 bases. CDR3 length: 19 residues. Germline values: CDR1 LGHNA, CDR2 YSLEER. For the CDR3, the DNA is TGCGTCAGCAGCCAAGGGTACGCAGCGGGAGTTCTAGCCAAAAACATTCAGTACTTC. This translates into CVSSQGYAAGVLAKNIQYF.

The chain has TRBV28 and TRBJ1-5; 8 nucleotides match TRBD1. The germline CDR1 and CDR2 sequences are MDHEN and SYDVKM. The V and J ends lost 6 bases and 3 bases, in that order; junction bases with no gene match: 7. The CDR3 is 15 residues long. DNA of the CDR3: TGTGCCAGCAGACCTACAGGGGGAGACAATCAGCCCCAGCATTTT. Protein: CASRPTGGDNQPQHF.

This clonotype has only a few counts. The chain uses TRBV5-1 and TRBJ2-3; 8 nucleotides match TRBD2. The CDR3 contains 15 residues. The V and J ends lost 1 base and 4 bases, in that order; junction bases with no gene match: 5. Germline loops: CDR1 SGHRS, CDR2 YFSETQ. The CDR3 loop reads CASSLRSGSADTQYF. The CDR3 coding sequence is TGCGCCAGCAGCTTGAGGAGCGGGAGCGCAGATACGCAGTATTTT.

The rearrangement joins TRBV2 to TRBJ2-2; no definite D call. The CDR3 length is 15 residues. The V end lost 7 bases, the J end lost 1 base, and 13 bases lay between the germline ends. Germline V gives CDR1 SNHLY, CDR2 FYNNEI. This chain's CDR3 is CASKPGHLNTGELFF. The CDR3 nucleotides read TGTGCCAGCAAGCCGGGCCATTTGAACACCGGGGAGCTGTTTTTT.

This chain connects TRBV7-6 to TRBJ2-5, with D possibly TRBD2 on 6 matching bases. Germline-derived CDR1 and CDR2 are SGHVS and FNYEAQ. The CDR3 runs 15 residues. V lost 5 bases to trimming and J lost 4 bases, with 17 bases between them. The CDR3 spells CASSPLVRGGETQYF. CDR3 nucleotides: TGTGCCAGCAGCCCCCTGGTTCGGGGAGGAGAGACCCAGTACTTC.

J is TRBJ2-7 and V is TRBV18; a possible D gene is TRBD1 (5 bases). The end of the DNA is better explained by TRBJ2-5, so the J call may be wrong. Per the germline V gene, CDR1 is KGHSH and CDR2 is LQKENI. There are 12 residues in the CDR3. The DNA of the CDR3 is TGTGCCAGCTCACCTCTCCAGGGGACCCAGTACTTC. Translation gives CASSPLQGTQYF.

Many counts were recorded for this clonotype. The gene calls are TRBV27 and TRBJ2-7; 10 bases fit TRBD2. V was clipped by 6 bases and J by 2 bases; unmatched bases: 4. The germline gives CDR1 MNHEY, CDR2 SMNVEV (reference sequence). The CDR3 runs to 14 residues. The CDR3 DNA reads as TGTGCCAGCAGCCGACTAGCGGGCCCCTACGAGCAGTACTTC. Residues: CASSRLAGPYEQYF.

This rearrangement joins TRBV30 to TRBJ2-5; no definite D call. The J call may be faulty, since TRBJ2-7 better matches the DNA end. The CDR3 is 12 residues long. Germline values: CDR1 GTSNPN, CDR2 SVGIG (reference sequence). The CDR3 is CAWSVTDYEQYF. CDR3 nucleotide sequence: TGTGCCTGGAGTGTTACTGATTACGAGCAGTACTTC.

The V and J genes are TRBV4-3 and TRBJ2-5, with 9 bases lining up with TRBD1. This CDR3 comprises 16 residues. J gave up 5 bases and V 1 base, and 8 bases lay outside the gene matches. The germline CDR1 and CDR2 sequences are LGHNA and YSLEER. CDR3: CASSQGDRDLGETQYF. CDR3 nucleotides: TGCGCCAGCAGCCAAGGGGACAGGGATTTGGGGGAGACCCAGTACTTC.

This chain connects TRBV20-1 to TRBJ1-1; D is perhaps TRBD1 (5 bases). Trimming pared 6 bases from V and 3 bases from J, leaving 8 bases between. This CDR3 is built from 11 residues. Germline-derived CDR1 and CDR2 are DFQATT and SNEGSKA (reference sequence). The CDR3, as DNA: TGCAGTGCCATGGGGGACACTGAAGCTTTCTTT. Its translation: CSAMGDTEAFF.

This clonotype was detected once. V and J are TRBV7-9 and TRBJ2-3; no definite D call. Trimming shortened V by 6 bases and J by 6 bases, and 13 bases separated the two germline ends. Looked up from germline, CDR1 is SEHNR and CDR2 is FQNEAQ (reference sequence). The CDR3 extends over 13 amino acids. CDR3 residues: CASRAPLGDTQYF. CDR3 nucleotide sequence: TGTGCCAGCAGGGCCCCTCTGGGCGATACGCAGTATTTT.

This clonotype was detected only once. The V gene is TRBV6-1, the J gene TRBJ1-2, with unresolved D. The V end lost 0 bases, the J end lost 7 bases, and 15 bases lay between the germline ends. Germline CDR1 MNHNS, CDR2 SASEGT. The CDR3 extends over 15 amino acids. In DNA form, the CDR3 reads TGTGCCAGCAGTGAAGCCGCCCTGGCTTCGCGTGGCTACACCTTC. Its translation is CASSEAALASRGYTF.

CDR3 sequence: CASSQPRGPGQRSEQYF. The CDR3 region has the DNA TGTGCCAGCAGCCAACCCCGTGGCCCCGGTCAGCGTAGCGAGCAGTACTTC. The chain recombines TRBV4-2 with TRBJ2-7, with D hard to call. The CDR3 totals 17 residues. Trimming pared 2 bases from V and 6 bases from J, leaving 23 bases between. Per the germline V gene, CDR1 is LGHNA and CDR2 is YNFKEQ.

The chain joins TRBV20-1 to TRBJ2-7; 7 nucleotides line up with TRBD2. This CDR3 is built from 13 residues. Germline CDR1 reads DFQATT; CDR2 reads SNEGSKA (reference sequence). The ends lost 5 bases at V and 1 base at J; junction bases unmatched: 5. The DNA of the CDR3 is TGCAGTGCTGTCCCAGCGGGATCCTACGAGCAGTACTTC. It translates to CSAVPAGSYEQYF.

This chain joins TRBV28 and TRBJ2-4; D is uncertain. TRBJ2-7 matches the DNA end more closely, so the J call is doubtful. The CDR3 length is 12 residues. Looked up from germline, CDR1 is MDHEN and CDR2 is SYDVKM. CDR3 nucleotides: TGTGCCAGCGGCGACGGCTACCGCGAGCAGTACTTC. Amino acids: CASGDGYREQYF.

CDR3 bases: TGCGCCAGCAGCCAAGATGCCCGGGACAGCTACACTGAAGCTTTCTTT. Protein sequence: CASSQDARDSYTEAFF. The J gene is TRBJ1-1, the V gene TRBV4-3, with 7 bases that match TRBD1. There are 16 residues in the CDR3. V shed 0 bases and J 3 bases; nucleotides not matched to a gene: 7. Germline CDR1 and CDR2: LGHNA and YSLEER.